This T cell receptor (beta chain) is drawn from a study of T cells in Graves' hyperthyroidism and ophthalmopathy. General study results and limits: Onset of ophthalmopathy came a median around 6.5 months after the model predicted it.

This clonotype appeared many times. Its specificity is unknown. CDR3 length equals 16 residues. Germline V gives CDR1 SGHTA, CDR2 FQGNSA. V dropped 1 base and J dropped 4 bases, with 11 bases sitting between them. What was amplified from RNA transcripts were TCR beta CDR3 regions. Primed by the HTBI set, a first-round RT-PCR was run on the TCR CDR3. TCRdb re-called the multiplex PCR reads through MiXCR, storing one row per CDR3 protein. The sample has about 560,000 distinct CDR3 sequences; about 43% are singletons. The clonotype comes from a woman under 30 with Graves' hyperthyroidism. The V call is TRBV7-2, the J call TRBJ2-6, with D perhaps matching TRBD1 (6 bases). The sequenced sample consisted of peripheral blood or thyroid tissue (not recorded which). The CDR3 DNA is TGTGCCAGCAGCTTAGTTTCAGGGGCAGGGGCCAACGTCCTGACTTTC. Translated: CASSLVSGAGANVLTF.